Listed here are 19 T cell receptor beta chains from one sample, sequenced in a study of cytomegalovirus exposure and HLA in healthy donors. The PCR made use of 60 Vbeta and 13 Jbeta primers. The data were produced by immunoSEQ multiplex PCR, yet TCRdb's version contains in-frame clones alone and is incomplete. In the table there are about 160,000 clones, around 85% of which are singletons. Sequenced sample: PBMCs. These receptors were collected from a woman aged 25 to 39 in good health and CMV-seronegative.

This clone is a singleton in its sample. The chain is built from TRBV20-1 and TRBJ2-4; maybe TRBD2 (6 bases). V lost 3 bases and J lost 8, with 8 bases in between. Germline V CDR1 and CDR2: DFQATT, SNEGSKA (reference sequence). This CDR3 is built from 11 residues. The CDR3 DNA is TGCAGTGCTAGTGTAGCGGACATTCAGTACTTC. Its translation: CSASVADIQYF.

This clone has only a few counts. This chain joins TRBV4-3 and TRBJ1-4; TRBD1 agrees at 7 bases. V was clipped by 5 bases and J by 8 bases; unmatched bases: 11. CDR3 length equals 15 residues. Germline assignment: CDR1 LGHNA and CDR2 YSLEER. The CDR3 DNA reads TGCGCCAGCAGCAGCCCCGGACAGGCTATCGAAAAACTGTTTTTT. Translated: CASSSPGQAIEKLFF.

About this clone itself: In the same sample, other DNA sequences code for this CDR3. The CDR3 DNA is TGCGCCAGCAGCTTCGGGGGTATAGACTATGAGCAGTACTTC. It specifies CASSFGGIDYEQYF. The chain has TRBV5-1 and TRBJ2-7, with D maybe TRBD2 (6 bases). Per germline, CDR1 SGHRS and CDR2 YFSETQ. V lost 2 bases and J lost 7, with 16 bases in between. The CDR3 consists of 14 residues.

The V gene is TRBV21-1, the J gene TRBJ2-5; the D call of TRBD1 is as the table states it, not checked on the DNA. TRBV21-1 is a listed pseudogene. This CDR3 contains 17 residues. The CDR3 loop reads CASTPLEGTGLQETQYF. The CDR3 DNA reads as TGTGCCAGCACTCCCCTGGAAGGGACAGGGCTTCAAGAGACCCAGTACTTC.

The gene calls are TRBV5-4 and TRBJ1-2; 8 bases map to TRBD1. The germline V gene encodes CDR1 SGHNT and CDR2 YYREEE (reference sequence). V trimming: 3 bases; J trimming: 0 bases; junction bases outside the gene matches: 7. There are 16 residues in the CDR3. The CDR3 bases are TGTGCCAGCAGCTCGCATACAGGGGGGCCTAACTATGGCTACACCTTC. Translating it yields CASSSHTGGPNYGYTF. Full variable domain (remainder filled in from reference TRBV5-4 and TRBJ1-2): ETGVTQSPTHLIKTRGQQVTLRCSSQSGHNTVSWYQQALGQGPQFIFQYYREEENGRGNFPPRFSGLQFPNYSSELNVNALELDDSALYLCASSSHTGGPNYGYTFGSGTRLTVV.

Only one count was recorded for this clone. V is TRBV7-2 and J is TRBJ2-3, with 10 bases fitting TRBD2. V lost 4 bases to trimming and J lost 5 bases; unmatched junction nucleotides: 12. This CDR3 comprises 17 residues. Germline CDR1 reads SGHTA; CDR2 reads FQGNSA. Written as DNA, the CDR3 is TGTGCCAGCAGCTCACAAAAAACTAGCGGGGCCTTAGATACGCAGTATTTT. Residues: CASSSQKTSGALDTQYF.

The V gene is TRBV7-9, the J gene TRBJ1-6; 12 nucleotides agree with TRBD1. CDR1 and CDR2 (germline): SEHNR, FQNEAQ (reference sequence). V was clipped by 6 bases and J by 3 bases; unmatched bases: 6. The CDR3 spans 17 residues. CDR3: CASRGGTGGIYNSPLHF. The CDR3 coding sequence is TGTGCCAGCAGGGGCGGGACAGGGGGCATCTATAATTCACCCCTCCACTTT.

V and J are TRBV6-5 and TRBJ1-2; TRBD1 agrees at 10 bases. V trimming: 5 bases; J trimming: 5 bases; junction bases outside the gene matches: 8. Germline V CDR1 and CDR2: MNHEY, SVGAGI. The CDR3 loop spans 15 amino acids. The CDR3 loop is CASSNPGQGRYGYTF. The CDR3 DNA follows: TGTGCCAGCAGTAACCCGGGACAGGGGCGGTATGGCTACACCTTC.

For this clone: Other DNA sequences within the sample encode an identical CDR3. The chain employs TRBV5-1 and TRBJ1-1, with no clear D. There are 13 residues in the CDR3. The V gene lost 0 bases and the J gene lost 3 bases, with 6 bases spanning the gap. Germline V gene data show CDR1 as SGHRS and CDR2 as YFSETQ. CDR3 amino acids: CASSLGGDTEAFF. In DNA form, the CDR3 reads TGCGCCAGCAGCTTGGGCGGAGACACTGAAGCTTTCTTT.

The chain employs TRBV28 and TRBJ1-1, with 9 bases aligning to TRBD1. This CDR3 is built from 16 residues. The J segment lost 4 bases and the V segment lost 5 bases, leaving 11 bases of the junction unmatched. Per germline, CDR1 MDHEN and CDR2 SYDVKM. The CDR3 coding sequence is TGTGCCAGCAGTCCCCAGGAGGGACAGGGAGGCACTGAAGCTTTCTTT. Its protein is CASSPQEGQGGTEAFF. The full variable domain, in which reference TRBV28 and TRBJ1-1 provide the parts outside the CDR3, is DVKVTQSSRYLVKRTGEKVFLECVQDMDHENMFWYRQDPGLGLRLIYFSYDVKMKEKGDIPEGYSVSREKKERFSLILESASTNQTSMYLCASSPQEGQGGTEAFFGQGTRLTVV.

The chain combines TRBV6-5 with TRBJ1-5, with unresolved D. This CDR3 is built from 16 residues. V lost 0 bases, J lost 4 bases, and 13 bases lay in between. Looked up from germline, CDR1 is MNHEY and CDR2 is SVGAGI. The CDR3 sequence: CASSYSTIPGNQPQHF. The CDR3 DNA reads TGTGCCAGCAGTTACTCGACCATCCCCGGGAATCAGCCCCAGCATTTT.

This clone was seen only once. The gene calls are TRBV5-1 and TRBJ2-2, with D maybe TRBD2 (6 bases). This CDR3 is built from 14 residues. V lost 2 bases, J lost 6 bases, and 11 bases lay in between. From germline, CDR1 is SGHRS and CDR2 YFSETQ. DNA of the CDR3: TGCGCCAGCAGCTTTCAGGGACTTGCCGGGGAGCTGTTTTTT. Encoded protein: CASSFQGLAGELFF.

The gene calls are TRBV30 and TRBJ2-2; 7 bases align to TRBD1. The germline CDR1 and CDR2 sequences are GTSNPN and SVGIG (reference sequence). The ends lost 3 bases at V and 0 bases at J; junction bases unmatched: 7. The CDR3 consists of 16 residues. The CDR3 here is CAWRTGRIANTGELFF. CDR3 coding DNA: TGTGCCTGGAGGACAGGGCGAATCGCGAACACCGGGGAGCTGTTTTTT.

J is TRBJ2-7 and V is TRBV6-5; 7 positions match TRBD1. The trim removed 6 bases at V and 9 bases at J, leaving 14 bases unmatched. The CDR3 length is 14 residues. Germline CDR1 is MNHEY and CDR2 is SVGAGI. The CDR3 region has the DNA TGTGCCAGCAGCAGGGACAGTACGTACCTCGTGCAGTACTTC. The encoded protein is CASSRDSTYLVQYF.

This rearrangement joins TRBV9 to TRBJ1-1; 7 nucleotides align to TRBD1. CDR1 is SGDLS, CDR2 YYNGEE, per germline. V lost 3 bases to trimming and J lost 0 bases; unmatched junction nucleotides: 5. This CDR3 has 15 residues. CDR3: CASSAAGGLNTEAFF. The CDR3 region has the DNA TGTGCCAGCAGCGCAGCAGGGGGTTTGAACACTGAAGCTTTCTTT.

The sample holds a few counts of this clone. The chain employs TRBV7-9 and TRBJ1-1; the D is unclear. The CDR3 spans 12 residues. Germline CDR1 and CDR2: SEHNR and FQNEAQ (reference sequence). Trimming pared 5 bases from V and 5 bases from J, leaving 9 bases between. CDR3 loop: CASSRGWTEAFF. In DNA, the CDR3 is TGTGCCAGCAGCAGAGGGTGGACTGAAGCTTTCTTT.

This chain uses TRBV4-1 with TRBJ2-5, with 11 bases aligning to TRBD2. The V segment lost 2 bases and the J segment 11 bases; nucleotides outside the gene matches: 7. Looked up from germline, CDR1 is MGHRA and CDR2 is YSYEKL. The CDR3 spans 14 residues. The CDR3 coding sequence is TGCGCCAGCAGCCAACTAGCGGGAGGTGGGGAGCAGTACTTC. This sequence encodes CASSQLAGGGEQYF.

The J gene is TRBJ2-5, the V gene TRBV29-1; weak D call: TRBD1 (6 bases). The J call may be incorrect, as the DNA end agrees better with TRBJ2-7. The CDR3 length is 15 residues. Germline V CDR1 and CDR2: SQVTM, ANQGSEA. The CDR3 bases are TGCAGCGTTGTTTTGTTTGACAGGAACTCCTACGAGCAGTACTTC. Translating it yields CSVVLFDRNSYEQYF.

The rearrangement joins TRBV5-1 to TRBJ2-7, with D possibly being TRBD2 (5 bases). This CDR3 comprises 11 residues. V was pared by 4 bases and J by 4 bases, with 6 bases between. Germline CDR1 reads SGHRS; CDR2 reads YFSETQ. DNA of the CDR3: TGCGCCAGCAGCGAGGGATACGAGCAGTACTTC. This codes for CASSEGYEQYF. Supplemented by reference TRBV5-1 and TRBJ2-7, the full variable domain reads KAGVTQTPRYLIKTRGQQVTLSCSPISGHRSVSWYQQTPGQGLQFLFEYFSETQRNKGNFPGRFSGRQFSNSRSEMNVSTLELGDSALYLCASSEGYEQYFGPGTRLTVT.